This T cell receptor beta chain was documented in a study of identifying expanded T cells in peripheral blood. The CDR3 totals 14 residues. CDR1 and CDR2 from the germline V gene are SGHRS and YFSETQ. V was pared by 0 bases and J by 0 bases, with 5 bases between. The table came from immunoSEQ multiplex PCR; TCRdb's copy has only in-frame clones and leaves some out. The repertoire holds more than 65,000 clones, about nine tenths seen once, with roughly 3.1% in the top ten. The sequence was collected from a person aged 18 to 75 in good health. The chain uses TRBV5-1 and TRBJ2-3; D call uncertain. Sequencing was carried out using blood. The CDR3 region has the DNA TGCGCCAGCAGCTTGGGGATAAGCACAGATACGCAGTATTTT. The encoded protein is CASSLGISTDTQYF.